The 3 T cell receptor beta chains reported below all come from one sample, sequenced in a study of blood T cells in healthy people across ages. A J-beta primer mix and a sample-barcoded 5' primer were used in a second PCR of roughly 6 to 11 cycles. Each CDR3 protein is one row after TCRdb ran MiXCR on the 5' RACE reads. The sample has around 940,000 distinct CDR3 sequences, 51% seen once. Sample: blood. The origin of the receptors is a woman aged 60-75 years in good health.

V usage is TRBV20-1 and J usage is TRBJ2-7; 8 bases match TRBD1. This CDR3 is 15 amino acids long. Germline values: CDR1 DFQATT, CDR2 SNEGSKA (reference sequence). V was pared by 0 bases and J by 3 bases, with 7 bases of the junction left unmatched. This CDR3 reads CSARDRRQGNYEQYF. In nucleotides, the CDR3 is TGCAGTGCTAGAGATAGGCGACAGGGGAACTACGAGCAGTACTTC.

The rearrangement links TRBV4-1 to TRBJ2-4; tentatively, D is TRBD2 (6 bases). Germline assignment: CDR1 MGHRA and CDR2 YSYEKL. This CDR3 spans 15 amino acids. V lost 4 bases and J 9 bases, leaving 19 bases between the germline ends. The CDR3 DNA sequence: TGCGCCAGCAGCCGAATCGGTATAGCCGGGGGCATTCAGTACTTC. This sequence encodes CASSRIGIAGGIQYF.

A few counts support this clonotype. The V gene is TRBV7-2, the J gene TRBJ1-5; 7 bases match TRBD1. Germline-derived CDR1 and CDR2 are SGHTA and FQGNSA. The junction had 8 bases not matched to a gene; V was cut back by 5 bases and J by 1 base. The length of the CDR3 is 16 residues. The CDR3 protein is CASSNRQGLSNQPQHF. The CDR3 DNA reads TGTGCCAGCAGCAACCGACAGGGTTTAAGCAATCAGCCCCAGCATTTT.